This TCR beta chain stems from a study of blood T cell repertoires in COVID-19. Study-level background: From T cells, B-cell-depleted T cells, or PBMCs came the material, which was cDNA or gDNA.

The CDR3 spans 13 residues. Per germline, CDR1 SEHNR and CDR2 FQNEAQ (reference sequence). Trimming cost V 5 bases and J 3 bases, with 10 bases left between them. Source study methods: Amplification with reference gene primers provided the estimates of nucleated cell counts. TCRdb keeps only in-frame clones here, not all; method: immunoSEQ multiplex PCR. V and J calls and clone size come straight from that table; D and trimming were deduced from the DNA. The sample lists more than 120,000 clones, approximately 87% occurring once. The sample consisted of peripheral blood. This clonotype originated in a man aged 50 or older who had recovered from COVID-19. The chain joins TRBV7-9 to TRBJ2-5; no reliable D call. The CDR3 sequence is CASSQRQKETQYF. The CDR3, as DNA: TGTGCCAGCAGCCAGAGGCAGAAAGAGACCCAGTACTTC.